The present T cell receptor beta chain was sequenced within a study of blood T cell repertoires in COVID-19. Study details: Samples came from the United States, Italy and Spain, spanning acute and convalescent COVID-19.

V lost 8 bases, J lost 2 bases, and 6 bases lay in between. This CDR3 is built from 11 residues. Germline CDR1 MDHEN, CDR2 SYDVKM. Profiling relied on immunoSEQ multiplex PCR, and the TCRdb table lists in-frame clones only, not all of them. The table includes approximately 230,000 clones, under 90% detected once. The study counted Cohort 3 donors as recovered given two negative PCRs, clearance, or symptom resolution. The sample comprised PBMCs or T cells enriched from blood (not recorded which). This chain links TRBV28 with TRBJ1-2; D unresolved. The sequence came from a man aged 18 to 30 who had recovered from COVID-19. Written as DNA, the CDR3 is TGTGCCAGCCTAGACAACTATGGCTACACCTTC. Its translation: CASLDNYGYTF.